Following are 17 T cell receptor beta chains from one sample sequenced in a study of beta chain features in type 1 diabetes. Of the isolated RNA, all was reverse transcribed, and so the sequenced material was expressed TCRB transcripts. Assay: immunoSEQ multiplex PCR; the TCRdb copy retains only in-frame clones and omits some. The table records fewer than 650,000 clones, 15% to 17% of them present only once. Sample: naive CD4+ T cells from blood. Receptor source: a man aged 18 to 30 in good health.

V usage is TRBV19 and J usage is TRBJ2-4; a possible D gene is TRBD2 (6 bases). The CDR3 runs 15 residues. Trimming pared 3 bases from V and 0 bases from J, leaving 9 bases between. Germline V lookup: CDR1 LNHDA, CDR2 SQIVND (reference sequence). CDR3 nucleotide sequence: TGTGCCAGTAGTATGCGGGGTGTAGCCAAAAACATTCAGTACTTC. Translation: CASSMRGVAKNIQYF.

This CDR3 reads CASTGGETQYF. The CDR3 DNA is TGTGCCAGCACTGGAGGGGAGACCCAGTACTTC. The J gene is TRBJ2-5, the V gene TRBV5-6; TRBD2 might be the D (6 bases). V lost 6 bases to trimming and J lost 5 bases, with 8 bases between them. Germline V gene lookup returns CDR1 SGHDT and CDR2 YYEEEE. The CDR3 has 11 amino acids.

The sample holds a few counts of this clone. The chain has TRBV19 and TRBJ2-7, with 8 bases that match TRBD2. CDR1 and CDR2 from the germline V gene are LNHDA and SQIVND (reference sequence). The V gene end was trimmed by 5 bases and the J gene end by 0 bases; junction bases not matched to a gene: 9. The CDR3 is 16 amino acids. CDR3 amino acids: CASSPGRSGSSYEQYF. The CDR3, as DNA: TGTGCCAGTAGTCCGGGGCGGAGCGGGAGCTCCTACGAGCAGTACTTC.

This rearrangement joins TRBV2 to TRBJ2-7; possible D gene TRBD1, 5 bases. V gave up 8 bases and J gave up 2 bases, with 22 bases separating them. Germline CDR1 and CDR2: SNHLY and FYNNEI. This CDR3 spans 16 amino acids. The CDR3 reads CASVTSAWGSPYEQYF. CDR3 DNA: TGTGCCAGCGTTACCAGCGCGTGGGGCAGTCCCTACGAGCAGTACTTC. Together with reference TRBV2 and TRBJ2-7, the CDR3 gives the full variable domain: EPEVTQTPSHQVTQMGQEVILRCVPISNHLYFYWYRQILGQKVEFLVSFYNNEISEKSEIFDDQFSVERPDGSNFTLKIRSTKLEDSAMYFCASVTSAWGSPYEQYFGPGTRLTVT.

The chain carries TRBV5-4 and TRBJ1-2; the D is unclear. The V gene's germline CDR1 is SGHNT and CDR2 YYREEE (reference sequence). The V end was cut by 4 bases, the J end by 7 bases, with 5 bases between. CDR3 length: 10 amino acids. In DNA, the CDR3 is TGTGCCAGCAGCCACCCTGGCTACACCTTC. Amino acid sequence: CASSHPGYTF.

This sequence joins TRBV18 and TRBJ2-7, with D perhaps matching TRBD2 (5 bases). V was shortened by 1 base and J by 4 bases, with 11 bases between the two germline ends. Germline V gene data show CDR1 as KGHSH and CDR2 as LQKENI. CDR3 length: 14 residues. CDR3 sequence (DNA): TGTGCCAGCTCACCACAGGGAGTGGGGTACGAGCAGTACTTC. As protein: CASSPQGVGYEQYF.

Here the CDR3 reads CASSLAARRPYEQYF. In DNA form, the CDR3 reads TGTGCCAGCAGCTTGGCGGCCAGGAGACCCTACGAGCAGTACTTC. The chain links TRBV7-3 to TRBJ2-7, with D unresolved. The germline V gene encodes CDR1 SGHTA and CDR2 FQGTGA. This CDR3 contains 15 residues. V gave up 3 bases and J gave up 2 bases, with 14 bases separating them.

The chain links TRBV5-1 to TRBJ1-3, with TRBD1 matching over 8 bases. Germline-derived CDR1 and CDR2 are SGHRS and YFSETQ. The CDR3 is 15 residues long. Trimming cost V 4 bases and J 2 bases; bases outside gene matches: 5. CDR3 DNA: TGCGCCAGCAGCAACCGGACAGGGACTGGAAACACCATATATTTT. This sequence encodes CASSNRTGTGNTIYF.

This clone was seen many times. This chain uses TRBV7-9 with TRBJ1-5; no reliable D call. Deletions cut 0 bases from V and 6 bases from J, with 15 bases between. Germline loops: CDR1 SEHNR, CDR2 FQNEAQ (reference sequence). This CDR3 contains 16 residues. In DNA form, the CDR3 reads TGTGCCAGCAGCTTAGCGCCCACGGGAGTCGGTCAGCCCCAGCATTTT. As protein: CASSLAPTGVGQPQHF.

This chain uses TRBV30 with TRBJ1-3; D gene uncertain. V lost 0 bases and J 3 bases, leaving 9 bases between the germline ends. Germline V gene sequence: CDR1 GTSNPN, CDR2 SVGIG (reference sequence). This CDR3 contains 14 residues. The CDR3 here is CAWSVRQFGNTIYF. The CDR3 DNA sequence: TGTGCCTGGAGTGTCCGACAATTTGGAAACACCATATATTTT.

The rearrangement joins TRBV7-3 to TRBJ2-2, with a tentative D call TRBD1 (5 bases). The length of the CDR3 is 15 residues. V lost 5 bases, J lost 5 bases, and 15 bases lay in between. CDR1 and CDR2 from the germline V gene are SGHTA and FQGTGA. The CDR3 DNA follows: TGTGCCAGCAGCCCGATGGGGCCGGTAACCGGGGAGCTGTTTTTT. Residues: CASSPMGPVTGELFF.

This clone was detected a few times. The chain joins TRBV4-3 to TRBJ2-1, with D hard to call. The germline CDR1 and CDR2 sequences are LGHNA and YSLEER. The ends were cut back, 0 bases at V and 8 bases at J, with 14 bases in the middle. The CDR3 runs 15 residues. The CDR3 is CASSQDGQGSDEQFF. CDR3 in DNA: TGCGCCAGCAGCCAAGATGGGCAAGGTTCCGATGAGCAGTTCTTC.

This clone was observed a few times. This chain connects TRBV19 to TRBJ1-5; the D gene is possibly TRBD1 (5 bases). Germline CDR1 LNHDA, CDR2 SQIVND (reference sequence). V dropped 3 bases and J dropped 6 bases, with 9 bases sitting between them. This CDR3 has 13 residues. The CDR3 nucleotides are TGTGCCAGTAGTATGAGGAGGGGTCAGCCCCAGCATTTT. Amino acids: CASSMRRGQPQHF.

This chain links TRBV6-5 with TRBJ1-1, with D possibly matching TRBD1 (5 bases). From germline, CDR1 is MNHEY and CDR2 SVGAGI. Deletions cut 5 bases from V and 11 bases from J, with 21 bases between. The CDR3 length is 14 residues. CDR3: CASSQGTETFQAFF. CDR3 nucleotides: TGTGCCAGCAGTCAAGGGACGGAAACATTTCAGGCTTTCTTT.

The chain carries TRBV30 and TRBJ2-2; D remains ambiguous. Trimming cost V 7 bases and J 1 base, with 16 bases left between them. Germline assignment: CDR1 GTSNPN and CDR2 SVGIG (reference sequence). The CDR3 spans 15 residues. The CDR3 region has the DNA TGTGCCTTGATACCAGGCGCCGGGAACACCGGGGAGCTGTTTTTT. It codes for CALIPGAGNTGELFF.

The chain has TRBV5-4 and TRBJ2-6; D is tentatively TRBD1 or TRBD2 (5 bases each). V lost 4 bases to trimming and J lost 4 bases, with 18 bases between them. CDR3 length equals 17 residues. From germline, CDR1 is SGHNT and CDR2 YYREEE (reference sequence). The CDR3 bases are TGTGCCAGCAGCGGGGCCGGAAAGCGGCCGGGGGCCAACGTCCTGACTTTC. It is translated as CASSGAGKRPGANVLTF. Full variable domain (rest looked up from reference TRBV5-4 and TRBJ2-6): ETGVTQSPTHLIKTRGQQVTLRCSSQSGHNTVSWYQQALGQGPQFIFQYYREEENGRGNFPPRFSGLQFPNYSSELNVNALELDDSALYLCASSGAGKRPGANVLTFGAGSRLTVL.

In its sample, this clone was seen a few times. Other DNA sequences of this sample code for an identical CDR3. Written as DNA, the CDR3 is TGTGCCAGCAGTTTAAGGGTCTACGAGCAGTACTTC. Protein product: CASSLRVYEQYF. V gene TRBV28 combines with J gene TRBJ2-7; D is unclear. From germline, CDR1 is MDHEN and CDR2 SYDVKM. V was trimmed by 2 bases and J by 3 bases, leaving 5 bases between them. The CDR3 extends over 12 amino acids.